The 18 T cell receptor beta chains given below trace back to one sample, sequenced in a study of tissue T cells after allogeneic stem cell transplantation. The sample's time point: mouse harvest day 7 after allogeneic transplant. Each mouse received 10^7 T-cell-depleted marrow cells plus 10^6 splenic CD5+ T cells by tail vein. Using immunoSEQ multiplex PCR, the repertoire was profiled, and TCRdb retains in-frame clones only, with some absent. The sample records around 5,700 clones, roughly 52% being singletons. The material sequenced was gut tissue. These receptors were obtained from a female BALB/c mouse given C57BL/6 T cells with graft-versus-host disease after an allogeneic hematopoietic cell transplant.

Notes on this clone: The gene names here belong to mouse. The CDR3 protein is CASSQTGVGDTQYF. Partial CDR3 DNA: TGTGCCAGCAGCCAAACAGGGGTTGGGGACACCCAGTAC. J is TRBJ2-5 and V is TRBV3; 7 bases are shared with TRBD1. The DNA ends 1 residue before the CDR3 does, and the rest of the CDR3 is filled in from the germline J gene. Per the germline V gene, CDR1 is SNHLY and CDR2 is FYNGKV (reference sequence). This CDR3 comprises 14 residues. V lost 5 bases and J lost 6; bases outside the gene matches: 8.

On this clone: A read error may be the cause here, since a much bigger clone is one base away. Germline and genes: mouse. The read ends 1 residue shy of where the CDR3 ends; the end is completed using the germline J gene. The rearrangement joins TRBV19 to TRBJ2-7; 10 bases are a match to TRBD2. Germline-derived CDR1 and CDR2 are FNHDT and SITEND (reference sequence). The CDR3 runs to 13 residues. V lost 5 bases to trimming and J lost 4 bases; unmatched junction nucleotides: 3. The sequenced part of the CDR3 DNA is TGTGCCAGCAGCTTGGACTGGGGGTATGAACAGTAC. It codes for CASSLDWGYEQY. The entire CDR3 protein reads CASSLDWGYEQYF.

As to this clone: Gene names and germline refer to mouse. The DNA read from the CDR3 is TGTGCCAGCAGTCTGTCAACAAACACAGAAGTCTTC. Protein: CASSLSTNTEVF. The CDR3 in full is CASSLSTNTEVFF. The chain carries TRBV26 and TRBJ1-1; D gene ambiguous. The read is 1 residue too short to cover the CDR3 end, so that end is filled in from the germline J gene. The CDR3 is made up of 13 amino acids. V was cut by 0 bases and J by 0 bases, with 2 bases left in between. Germline values: CDR1 KGHPV, CDR2 FQNQEV (reference sequence).

Details on this clone: Mouse germline and gene names are used. The DNA read from the CDR3 is TGCACCTGCAGTGCAGACAACATCTATGCTGAGCAGTTC. Its translation is CTCSADNIYAEQF. The complete CDR3 reads CTCSADNIYAEQFF. V usage is TRBV1 and J usage is TRBJ2-1; D is ambiguous. Read coverage stops 1 residue before the CDR3 terminus; the germline J gene supplies the remainder. V lost 0 bases, J lost 3 bases, and 6 bases lay in between. The CDR3 sequence is 14 residues long. Germline-derived CDR1 and CDR2 are NSQYPW and LRSPGD (reference sequence).

Worth noting for this clone: Gene names and germline match the mouse. From the germline J gene comes the end of the CDR3, since the read stops 1 residue before it. This sequence joins TRBV3 and TRBJ2-7; possibly TRBD2 for D (5 bases). Germline-derived CDR1 and CDR2 are SNHLY and FYNGKV (reference sequence). With 1 base removed from V and 6 bases from J, the gap between germline ends came to 10 bases. The CDR3 extends over 13 amino acids. Incomplete CDR3 DNA: TGTGCCAGCAGCTTAGAATGGGGTGGTGAACAGTAC. This translates into CASSLEWGGEQY. The CDR3 in full is CASSLEWGGEQYF.

Regarding this clone: The listed genes are named as in mouse. Read data end 1 residue before the CDR3 end; the end is taken from the germline J gene. The chain joins TRBV29 to TRBJ1-4; D uncertain. Per the germline V gene, CDR1 is MSHET and CDR2 is SYDVDS. This CDR3 has 16 amino acids. V shed 5 bases and J shed 0 bases, with 13 bases lying between them. Incomplete CDR3 DNA: TGTGCTAGCAGTCCCCCCAGGCCACTTTCCAACGAAAGATTATTT. Translated: CASSPPRPLSNERLF. In full, the CDR3 is CASSPPRPLSNERLFF.

As for this clone: Gene names denote mouse genes. The CDR3 reads CASSAGTTNTEVFF. The sequenced CDR3 bases are TGTGCCAGCAGTGCCGGGACAACAAACACAGAAGTCTTC. The chain combines TRBV15 with TRBJ1-1; TRBD1 might be the D (6 bases). The read terminates 1 residue ahead of where the CDR3 ends, so the germline J gene completes it. V gave up 5 bases and J gave up 0 bases, with 10 bases separating them. Germline V gives CDR1 SGHND, CDR2 FRSKSL. The CDR3 length is 14 residues.

Remarks on this clone: Gene labels here are mouse ones. The read terminates 1 residue ahead of where the CDR3 ends, so the germline J gene completes it. The V and J genes are TRBV12-2 and TRBJ2-5, with D unresolved. Germline V gene sequence: CDR1 SGHLS, CDR2 HYDKME. With 0 bases removed from V and 0 bases from J, the gap between germline ends came to 6 bases. This CDR3 is built from 14 residues. The CDR3 DNA, read in part, is TGTGCCAGCTCTCTCGTGGTTAACCAAGACACCCAGTAC. It specifies CASSLVVNQDTQY. The entire CDR3 reads CASSLVVNQDTQYF.

In regard to this clone: Gene names and germline match the mouse. The read gets to within 1 residue of the CDR3 end, and the germline J gene fills in the rest. The J gene is TRBJ1-4, the V gene TRBV24; 10 bases are a match to TRBD1. Germline V lookup: CDR1 KGHTA, CDR2 FRNEEI. This CDR3 spans 15 amino acids. After removal of 7 bases from V and 3 bases from J, the junction contained 5 bases not matched to a gene. The CDR3 DNA, read in part, is TGTGCCAGCATTCCGGGACAGGGGCCCAACGAAAGATTATTT. Translation: CASIPGQGPNERLF. The CDR3 in its entirety is CASIPGQGPNERLFF.

For this clone: Gene names denote mouse genes. With the read ending 1 residue before the CDR3 end, the germline J gene is used to fill in that end. This chain joins TRBV23 and TRBJ2-1; TRBD2, as called in the table, went unchecked against the DNA. The germline CDR1 and CDR2 sequences are KGHTA and FQNQQP. The CDR3 loop spans 15 amino acids. CDR3 DNA, as far as it was read: TGCTCCAGCAGTCATCGACTGGGGGGGCGAGCTGAGCAGTTC. It yields the protein CSSSHRLGGRAEQF. In full, the CDR3 reads CSSSHRLGGRAEQFF.

Of note for this clone: The listed genes are named as in mouse. Coverage ceases 1 residue before the CDR3 finishes, and the germline J gene fills in the end. This sequence joins TRBV13-3 and TRBJ1-6; 9 bases fit TRBD1. TRBJ1-6 is an ORF, and what it does is uncertain. The CDR3 runs to 14 residues. Germline CDR1 reads NNHDY; CDR2 reads SYVADS. V lost 4 bases and J lost 5; bases outside the gene matches: 1. CDR3 DNA (partial): TGTGCCAGCAGTACAGGGGGCCATAATTCGCCCCTCTAC. Translated, it gives CASSTGGHNSPLY. The entire CDR3 sequence reads CASSTGGHNSPLYF.

This clone appeared a few times. Germline and genes: mouse. The read is 1 residue too short to cover the CDR3 end, so that end is filled in from the germline J gene. The rearrangement uses TRBV20 and TRBJ2-2; 9 positions agree with TRBD1. Germline CDR1 reads GFQATS; CDR2 reads STVNSAI. With 3 bases clipped from V and 4 bases from J, the junction kept 6 bases outside the gene matches. This CDR3 has 15 amino acids. The part of the CDR3 DNA that was read is TGTGGTGCTAGTATACAGGGGGCAACCACCGGGCAGCTCTAC. As protein: CGASIQGATTGQLY. The whole CDR3 reads CGASIQGATTGQLYF.

Notes on this clone: Genes and germline are mouse. The read ends 1 residue shy of where the CDR3 ends; the end is completed using the germline J gene. This chain uses TRBV15 with TRBJ2-1; 7 positions agree with TRBD1. The ends lost 5 bases at V and 2 bases at J; junction bases unmatched: 3. Germline CDR1 is SGHND and CDR2 is FRSKSL. CDR3 length equals 14 residues. The part of the CDR3 DNA that was read is TGTGCCAGCAGTCCTCAGGGGGACTATGCTGAGCAGTTC. It translates to CASSPQGDYAEQF. The whole CDR3 protein reads CASSPQGDYAEQFF.

Concerning this clone itself: Gene names and germline match the mouse. With the read ending 1 residue before the CDR3 end, the germline J gene is used to fill in that end. The chain combines TRBV5 with TRBJ2-4; 9 bases are shared with TRBD2. Trimming took 2 bases from V and 0 from J; bases not matched to a gene: 6. The germline V gene has CDR1 LGHNA and CDR2 YNLKQL (reference sequence). The CDR3 covers 17 residues. CDR3 protein: CASSQPGLGASQNTLYF. CDR3 DNA, as far as it was read: TGTGCCAGCAGCCAACCGGGACTGGGAGCTAGTCAAAACACCTTGTAC.

Only a few counts were recorded for this clone. Germline and genes here are mouse. The CDR3 goes on 1 residue after the read ends, and that part is filled in from the germline J gene. The chain recombines TRBV13-1 with TRBJ2-7; D perhaps matches TRBD2 (6 bases). This CDR3 region has 12 residues. Trimming removed 5 bases at V and 7 bases at J, with 13 bases between. In germline, CDR1 is NSHNY, CDR2 SYGAGN. The CDR3 DNA, read in part, is TGTGCCAGCAGCGCTGACTGGCGGGAACAGTAC. It translates to CASSADWREQY. The full CDR3 protein is CASSADWREQYF.

Note on this clone: These gene names are mouse names. The CDR3 extends 1 residue past the end of the read, so its final part is completed from the germline J gene. The chain links TRBV12-2 to TRBJ2-5; no clear D gene. V gave up 2 bases and J gave up 0 bases, with 5 bases separating them. This CDR3 has 13 amino acids. Germline V CDR1 and CDR2: SGHLS, HYDKME. CDR3: CASSPNNQDTQYF. The DNA read from the CDR3 is TGTGCCAGCTCTCCAAATAACCAAGACACCCAGTAC. Full variable domain (rest looked up from reference TRBV12-2 and TRBJ2-5): NSGVVQSPRYIIKGKGERSILKCIPISGHLSVAWYQQTQGQELKFFIQHYDKMERDKGNLPSRFSVQQFDDYHSEMNMSALELEDSAVYFCASSPNNQDTQYFGPGTRLLVL.

In the case of this clone: The gene names given are mouse names. The sequence runs out 1 residue before the end of the CDR3; the remainder is reconstructed from the germline J gene. This sequence joins TRBV29 and TRBJ1-6; no firm D call. TRBJ1-6 is reported as an ORF; its role is uncertain. This CDR3 is built from 15 residues. The V and J ends lost 6 bases and 3 bases respectively, with 12 bases between them. Germline V gene data show CDR1 as MSHET and CDR2 as SYDVDS. The CDR3 region is CASSRRPGYNSPLYF. The CDR3 bases that were read are TGTGCTAGCAGCCGCCGACCGGGCTATAATTCGCCCCTCTAC.

Points on this clone: The genes are named according to mouse. Coverage ceases 1 residue before the CDR3 finishes, and the germline J gene fills in the end. Other DNA sequences in this sample translate to the same CDR3. The genes are TRBV26 and TRBJ2-5, with D maybe TRBD1 (5 bases). Germline V lookup: CDR1 KGHPV, CDR2 FQNQEV (reference sequence). V was shortened by 2 bases and J by 3 bases, with 6 bases between the two germline ends. This CDR3 is built from 13 residues. The part of the CDR3 DNA that was read is TGTGCCAGCAGTCTGGGACAACAAGACACCCAGTAC. It encodes CASSLGQQDTQY. The CDR3, in full, reads CASSLGQQDTQYF.